This T cell receptor beta chain stems from a study of CD8+CD57+ T cells in acquired aplastic anemia. CDR3 size: 15 residues. J was trimmed by 9 bases and V by 4 bases; bases with no gene match: 11. Germline V gene sequence: CDR1 KGHDR, CDR2 SFDVKD. By flow cytometry, patients selected for sequencing had shown an expansion of CD8+CD57+ cells. Blood samples were obtained from patients who had received no prior therapy. Both TCR beta VDJ combination and CDR3 sequence profiling were carried out. Genomic DNA was the template for this profiling. MiXCR was run by TCRdb on the reads, yielding one entry per CDR3 protein. The sample includes 180,000 or so distinct CDR3 sequences, roughly 65% seen only once; the top ten take about 39%.

The V and J genes are TRBV24-1 and TRBJ2-1; 7 positions match TRBD2. This receptor was identified in a human donor with aplastic anemia. The sequenced sample was sorted CD4+, CD8+, or CD8+CD57+ T cells (not recorded which) from PBMCs. This CDR3 is CATSDPGGILSEQFF. CDR3 bases: TGTGCCACCAGTGACCCGGGGGGAATCCTGTCTGAGCAGTTCTTC.